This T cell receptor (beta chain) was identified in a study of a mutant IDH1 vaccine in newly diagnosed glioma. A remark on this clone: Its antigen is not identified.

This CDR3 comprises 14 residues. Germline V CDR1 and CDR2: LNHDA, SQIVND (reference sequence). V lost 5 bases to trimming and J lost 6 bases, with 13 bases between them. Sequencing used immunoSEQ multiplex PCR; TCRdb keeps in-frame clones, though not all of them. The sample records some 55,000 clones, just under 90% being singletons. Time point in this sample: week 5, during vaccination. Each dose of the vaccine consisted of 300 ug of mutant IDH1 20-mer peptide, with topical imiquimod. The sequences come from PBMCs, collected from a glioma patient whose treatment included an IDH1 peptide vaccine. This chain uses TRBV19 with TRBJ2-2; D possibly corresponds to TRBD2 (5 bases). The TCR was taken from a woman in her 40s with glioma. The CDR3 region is CASSLDFPPGELFF. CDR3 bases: TGTGCCAGTAGTCTGGACTTCCCCCCCGGGGAGCTGTTTTTT. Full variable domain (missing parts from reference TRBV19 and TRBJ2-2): DGGITQSPKYLFRKEGQNVTLSCEQNLNHDAMYWYRQDPGQGLRLIYYSQIVNDFQKGDIAEGYSVSREKKESFPLTVTSAQKNPTAFYLCASSLDFPPGELFFGEGSRLTVL.